These T cell receptor beta chains were read from a single sample in a study of T cells after yellow fever vaccination. A single record per CDR3 protein comes from TCRdb applying MiXCR to the 5' RACE reads. The table lists about 360,000 distinct CDR3 sequences, approximately 5.7% of them singletons. Sample: PBMCs, taken 5 days after the yellow fever booster vaccination. These receptors originate from a man aged 25 to 40 who received the YFV17D yellow fever vaccine. The CDR3 runs from the conserved cysteine through the conserved F or W. The order of the fields is clone size, J gene, D gene, V gene, CDR3 protein. A D gene is named only where the DNA matches it firmly. Clone size is stated in some rows and not others, as once, few, many or a class when expanded.

>many|TRBJ1-1|.|TRBV29-1
CSVAGLIAGTEAFF
>few|TRBJ2-7|TRBD1|TRBV7-9
CASSLPRQGAIDEQYF
>few|TRBJ2-2|.|TRBV27
CASMRPTGELFF
>.|TRBJ2-1|.|TRBV7-2
CASSLVVVGNEQFF
>many|TRBJ2-3|TRBD2|TRBV5-1
CASSFLASASGTDTQYF
>many|TRBJ2-7|TRBD2|TRBV20-1
CSAPEATSGYEQYF
>many|TRBJ2-7|.|TRBV28
CASKGGRYEQYF
>few|TRBJ2-2|.|TRBV7-2
CASSLDAVTTGELFF
>few|TRBJ2-7|TRBD2|TRBV7-9
CASRMTSGGTYEQYF
>many|TRBJ2-2|TRBD1|TRBV4-3
CASTQGVNTGELFF
>.|TRBJ1-4|.|TRBV12-3/TRBV12-4
CASRFFGGATNEKLFF
>many|TRBJ2-2|TRBD2|TRBV4-3
CASSQDLAGGPGSGELFF
>many|TRBJ2-3|.|TRBV6-5
CASSPAASSADTQYF
>few|TRBJ2-3|.|TRBV5-1
CASSLAQPTDTQYF
>few|TRBJ2-2|.|TRBV10-3
CATRETADTGELFF
>.|TRBJ2-7|TRBD1|TRBV25-1
CASSGDRGDEQYF
>many|TRBJ2-1|.|TRBV6-5
CASRGGMLLFF
>.|TRBJ2-7|TRBD2|TRBV7-2
CASSFQRTSGGYEQYF
>many|TRBJ2-1|.|TRBV7-3
CASSLSIAISYNEQFF
>few|TRBJ2-7|.|TRBV20-1
CSARESSSYEQYF
>.|TRBJ2-1|TRBD2|TRBV5-1
CASSLVFAGGSTNEQFF
>many|TRBJ2-1|TRBD1|TRBV9
CASSLGQGSHNEQFF
>many|TRBJ1-5|.|TRBV28
CASIAGPDQPQHF
>.|TRBJ2-5|.|TRBV7-2
CASSGRGLLYQETQYF
>.|TRBJ1-1|.|TRBV19
CASRKIQGNTEAFF
>many|TRBJ2-4|.|TRBV28
CASSLVERQRIQYF
>.|TRBJ2-5|TRBD2|TRBV6-5
CASSYASGASRETQYF
>.|TRBJ2-5|TRBD2|TRBV7-6
CASSQRDSRGETQYF
>few|TRBJ2-1|.|TRBV5-6
CASSLVGGADTYNEQFF
>many|TRBJ1-2|.|TRBV10-3
CAISESRDNYGYTF
>.|TRBJ1-2|.|TRBV6-4
CASSAQLNYGYTF
>.|TRBJ2-2|TRBD2|TRBV5-4
CASSLGLEAGELFF
>many|TRBJ2-7|TRBD1|TRBV11-1
CASSPAGTGPGVPKDEQYF
>.|TRBJ2-6|.|TRBV29-1
CSAFGGANVLTF
>many|TRBJ1-1|TRBD1|TRBV5-1
CASSLVAGTVNTEAFF
>.|TRBJ2-6|.|TRBV3-1
CASSQIGGRIGANVLTF
>few|TRBJ2-4|TRBD2|TRBV29-1
CSVERGENIQYF
>.|TRBJ2-1|.|TRBV9
CASSLTSISSYNEQFF
>.|TRBJ2-3|TRBD2|TRBV12-3/TRBV12-4
CASSLMGGSATDTQYF
>few|TRBJ2-2|.|TRBV18
CASSPTTDPGELFF
>many|TRBJ2-7|.|TRBV15
CATSRSDSPAAEQYF
>.|TRBJ2-5|.|TRBV20-1
CSARGQLRETQYF